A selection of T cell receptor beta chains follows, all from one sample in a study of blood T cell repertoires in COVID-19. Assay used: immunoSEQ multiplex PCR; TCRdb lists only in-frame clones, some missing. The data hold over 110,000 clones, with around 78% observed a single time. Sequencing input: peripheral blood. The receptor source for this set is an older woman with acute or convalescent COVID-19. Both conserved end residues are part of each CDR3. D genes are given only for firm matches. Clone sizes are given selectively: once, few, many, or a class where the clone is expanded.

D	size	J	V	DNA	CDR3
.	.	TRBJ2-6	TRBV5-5	TGTGCCAGCAGCTCTCTTGGGAGCTCTGGGGCCAACGTCCTGACTTTC	CASSSLGSSGANVLTF
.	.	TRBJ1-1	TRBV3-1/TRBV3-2	TGTGCCAGCAGCCTCAGACAGTTGGCAAACACTGAAGCTTTCTTT	CASSLRQLANTEAFF
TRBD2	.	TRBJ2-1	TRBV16	TGTGCCAGCACCACGACTAGCGGGAGACCCCTATCTGGGCAGTTCTTC	CASTTTSGRPLSGQFF
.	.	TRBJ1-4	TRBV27	TGTGCCAGCAGTATCGACAGCGTCCGAAGAGAAAAACTGTTTTTT	CASSIDSVRREKLFF
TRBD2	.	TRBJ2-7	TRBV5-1	TGCGCCAGCAGCTCCGTTAGCGGGAGGGGGGGAGGCGAGCAGTACTTC	CASSSVSGRGGGEQYF
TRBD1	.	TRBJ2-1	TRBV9	TGTGCCAGCAGCGTAGAAGGGACAGGCTACAATGAGCAGTTCTTC	CASSVEGTGYNEQFF
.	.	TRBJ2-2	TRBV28	TGTGCCAGCAGTTTAAATTTAGGGACACTCACCGGGGAGCTGTTTTTT	CASSLNLGTLTGELFF
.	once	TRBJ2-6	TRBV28	TGTGCCAGCAAGGACATCTCTGGGGCCAACGTCCTGACTTTC	CASKDISGANVLTF
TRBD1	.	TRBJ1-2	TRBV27	TGTGCCAGCAGTTTAAATCCCCGACGGACAGGGGATGAAGGCTACACCTTC	CASSLNPRRTGDEGYTF
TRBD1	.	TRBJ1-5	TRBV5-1	TGCGCCAGCAGCTCGGGACAGGGGAACAATCAGCCCCAGCATTTT	CASSSGQGNNQPQHF
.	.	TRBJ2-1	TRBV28	TGTGCCAGCAGTTTAAAGCCTAACGCCTACAATGAGCAGTTCTTC	CASSLKPNAYNEQFF
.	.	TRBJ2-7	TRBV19	TGTGCCAGTAGTTTCAGCGGCTCGGCAACCTACGAGCAGTACTTC	CASSFSGSATYEQYF
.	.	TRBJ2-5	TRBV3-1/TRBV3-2	TGTGCCAGCAGCCAACCTCCGGGTGGGACCCAGTACTTC	CASSQPPGGTQYF
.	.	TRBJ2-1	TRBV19	TGTGCCAGTAGGACTAACTCCTACAATGAGCAGTTCTTC	CASRTNSYNEQFF
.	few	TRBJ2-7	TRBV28	TGTGCCAGCAGTTGGGACTCGCGGAACGAGCAGTACTTC	CASSWDSRNEQYF
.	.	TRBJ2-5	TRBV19	TGTGCCAGTATGGGGCTTTCACAAGAGACCCAGTACTTC	CASMGLSQETQYF
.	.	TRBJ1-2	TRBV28	TGTGCCAGCAGTCCTCCCCCATCGACAGCCTTATTCTATGGCTACACCTTC	CASSPPPSTALFYGYTF
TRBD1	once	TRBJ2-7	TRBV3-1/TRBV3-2	TGTGCCAGCAGCCAGGGACAGTATGAGCAGTACTTC	CASSQGQYEQYF
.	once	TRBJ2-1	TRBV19	TGTGCCAGTTCCAGGTACAATGAGCAGTTCTTC	CASSRYNEQFF
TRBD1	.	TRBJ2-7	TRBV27	TGTGCCAGCAGCCCCGGGACAGCCCTCGAGCAGTACTTC	CASSPGTALEQYF
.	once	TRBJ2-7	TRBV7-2	TGTGCCAGCAGCTTACTACCCCTCTACGAGCAGTACTTC	CASSLLPLYEQYF
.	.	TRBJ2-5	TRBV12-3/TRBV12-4	TGTGCCAGCAGTTTAGCCCTGGAGGAGACCCAGTACTTC	CASSLALEETQYF
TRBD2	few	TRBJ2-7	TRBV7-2	TGTGCCAGCAGCTACAACCCGGGGGGCTCCTACGAGCAGTACTTC	CASSYNPGGSYEQYF
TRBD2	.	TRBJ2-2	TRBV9	TGTGCCAGCAGCGTAGCCCCCAAACTGGGGGTCGGACTAGCGGGAGTGAACACCGGGGAGCTGTTTTTT	CASSVAPKLGVGLAGVNTGELFF
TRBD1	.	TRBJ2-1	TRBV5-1	TGCGCCAGCAGCTTGGTGGGACAGGGGCAGTCCCCTTTCAATGAGCAGTTCTTC	CASSLVGQGQSPFNEQFF
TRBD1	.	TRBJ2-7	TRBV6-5	TGTGCCAGCAGTTACTCGACCAGGGGGTACGAGCAGTACTTC	CASSYSTRGYEQYF
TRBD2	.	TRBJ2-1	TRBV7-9	TGTGCCAGCAGCCAAAGGGGACTAGCGGGAGTCAATGAGCAGTTCTTC	CASSQRGLAGVNEQFF
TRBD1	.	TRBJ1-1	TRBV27	TGTGCCAGCAGTTTACGAACCCACAGGGGCTCTCCCTCCTGGGTTGAAGCTTTCTTT	CASSLRTHRGSPSWVEAFF
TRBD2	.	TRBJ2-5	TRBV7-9	TGTGCCAGCAGCTTAGAGGGGGGACTAGCCCAAGAGACCCAGTACTTC	CASSLEGGLAQETQYF
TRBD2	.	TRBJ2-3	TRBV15	TGTGCCACCAGCAGTTTCGGGCAGGCTAGCGGGAGAGATACGCAGTATTTT	CATSSFGQASGRDTQYF
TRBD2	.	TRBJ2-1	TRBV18	TGTGCCAGCTCACCAGCTAGCGGGAACACTCGGGGCAATGAGCAGTTCTTC	CASSPASGNTRGNEQFF
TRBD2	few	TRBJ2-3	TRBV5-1	TGCGCCAGCAGCGAGTTAGCGGGAGCAGCAGATACGCAGTATTTT	CASSELAGAADTQYF
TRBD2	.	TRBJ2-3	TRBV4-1	TGCGCCAGCAGCCAAGTTGGCAGAGGGAGGGTTACGCAGTATTTT	CASSQVGRGRVTQYF
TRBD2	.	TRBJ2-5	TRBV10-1	TGCGCCAGCAGTGAGTCGTCCCCGGGTAGCGGGGAGACCCAGTACTTC	CASSESSPGSGETQYF
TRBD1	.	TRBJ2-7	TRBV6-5	TGTGCCAGCAATGCGGACAGGCCCCTTTCCTACGAGCAGTACTTC	CASNADRPLSYEQYF
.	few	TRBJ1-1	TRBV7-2	TGTGCCAGCAGCTTAGTGAGTTGGCGGGGGCGGTTCTGGACTGAAGCTTTCTTT	CASSLVSWRGRFWTEAFF
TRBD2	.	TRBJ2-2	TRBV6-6	TGTGCCAGCAGTCTCTCGACTAGCGGGAGGAACACCGGGGAGCTGTTTTTT	CASSLSTSGRNTGELFF
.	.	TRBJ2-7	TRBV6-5	TGTGCCAGCAGAACAGCAACCTACGAGCAGTACTTC	CASRTATYEQYF
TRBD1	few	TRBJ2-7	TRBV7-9	TGTGCCAGCAGTTGGTCCCGGGACAGAACCTACGAGCAGTACTTC	CASSWSRDRTYEQYF
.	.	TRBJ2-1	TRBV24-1	TGTGCCACCAGTGATCGTAGCGGAACGGGAGCCTACAATGAGCAGTTCTTC	CATSDRSGTGAYNEQFF
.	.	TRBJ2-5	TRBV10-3	TGTGCCACCCTGGGCGGCCAGGGTGAGACCCAGTACTTC	CATLGGQGETQYF
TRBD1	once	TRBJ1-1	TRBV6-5	TGTGCCAGCAGTTACGTGGGGACAGGGAGCACTGAAGCTTTCTTT	CASSYVGTGSTEAFF
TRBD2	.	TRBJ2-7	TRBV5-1	TGCGCCAGCAGCGTGGGACGGGGGGTTCTAGAGGAGCAGTACTTC	CASSVGRGVLEEQYF
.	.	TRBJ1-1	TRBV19	TGTGCCAGTAGCCCGAGGGCAGTCTCCTCTTCGAACACTGAAGCTTTCTTT	CASSPRAVSSSNTEAFF
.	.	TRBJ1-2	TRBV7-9	TGTGCCAGCAGCCCAGTGGGGGGAAGTAGCTATGGCTACACCTTC	CASSPVGGSSYGYTF
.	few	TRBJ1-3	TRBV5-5	TGTGCCAGCAGCCTCAATGGAGGGCGAAACTCTGGAAACACCATATATTTT	CASSLNGGRNSGNTIYF
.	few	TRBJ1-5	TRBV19	TGTGCCAGTAGTCCTAGAGGAGGGATTAGCAATCAGCCCCAGCATTTT	CASSPRGGISNQPQHF
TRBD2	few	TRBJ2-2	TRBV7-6	TGTGCCAGCAGCTTAAAGACCCCCGGGACTAGCGGGAGGTGGACCGGGGAGCTGTTTTTT	CASSLKTPGTSGRWTGELFF